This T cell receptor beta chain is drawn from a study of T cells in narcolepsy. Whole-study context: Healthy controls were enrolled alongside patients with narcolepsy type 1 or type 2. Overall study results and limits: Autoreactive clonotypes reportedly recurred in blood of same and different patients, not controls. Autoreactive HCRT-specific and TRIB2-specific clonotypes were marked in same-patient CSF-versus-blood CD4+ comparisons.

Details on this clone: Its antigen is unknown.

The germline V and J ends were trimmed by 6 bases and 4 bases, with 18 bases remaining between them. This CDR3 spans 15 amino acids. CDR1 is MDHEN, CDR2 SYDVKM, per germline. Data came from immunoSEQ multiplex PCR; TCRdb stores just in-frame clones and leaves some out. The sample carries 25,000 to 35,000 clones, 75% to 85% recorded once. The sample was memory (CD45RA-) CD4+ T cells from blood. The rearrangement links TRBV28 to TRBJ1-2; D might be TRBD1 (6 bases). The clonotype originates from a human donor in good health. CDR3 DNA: TGTGCCAGCAGCCTAGGTCCACAGGGAGTCTATGGCTACACCTTC. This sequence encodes CASSLGPQGVYGYTF.